This TCR beta chain is drawn from a study of blood T cell repertoires in COVID-19. The junction had 7 bases not matched to a gene; V was cut back by 8 bases and J by 6 bases. Germline loops: CDR1 KGHSH, CDR2 LQKENI. There are 13 residues in the CDR3. Produced via immunoSEQ multiplex PCR; TCRdb's table is partial and in-frame only. The data contain about 120,000 clones, under 80% of them singletons. This clone was picked up one time. The sequence came from a man between 65 and 85 years old with acute or convalescent COVID-19. The V gene is TRBV18, the J gene TRBJ1-3; the match to TRBD1 covers 7 bases. The sample comprised peripheral blood. Here the CDR3 reads CASRPGQLNTIYF. In DNA form, the CDR3 reads TGTGCCAGCAGGCCGGGACAGTTAAACACCATATATTTT. Complete variable domain (other parts from reference TRBV18 and TRBJ1-3): NAGVMQNPRHLVRRRGQEARLRCSPMKGHSHVYWYRQLPEEGLKFMVYLQKENIIDESGMPKERFSAEFPKEGPSILRIQQVVRGDSAAYFCASRPGQLNTIYFGEGSWLTVV.